Listed below are T cell receptor beta chains from one sample, sequenced in a study of blood T cell repertoires in COVID-19. The data were produced by immunoSEQ multiplex PCR, yet TCRdb's version contains in-frame clones alone and is incomplete. The table has over 600,000 clones, just under 90% seen once; the top ten hold roughly 0.25%. Sequenced input: peripheral blood. Source of these receptors: a woman aged 18 to 35 with acute or convalescent COVID-19. CDR3s leave out the opening cysteine and the closing phenylalanine or tryptophan. The D gene is left open where the match is weak. The size of a clone is reported for some rows only, either as once, few or many, or as a class for expanded clones.

TRBJ1-5	TRBV3-1/TRBV3-2	TRBD1	once	ASSRDRGPGQPQH
TRBJ2-1	TRBV5-1	TRBD1	-	ASTWGQSYNEQF
TRBJ1-4	TRBV7-6	TRBD1	-	ASSLATGGHEKLF
TRBJ1-1	TRBV2	-	-	ASNTVAPTEAF
TRBJ2-5	TRBV9	TRBD1	-	ASSVGLDRDGQETQY
TRBJ1-2	TRBV27	TRBD1	-	ASSFWGQDLLGGNGYT
TRBJ1-1	TRBV7-8	TRBD1	-	ASSAGGGSNTEAF
TRBJ1-2	TRBV2	TRBD1	-	ASNRWTGGPYGYT
TRBJ1-4	TRBV25-1	-	once	ASSSTEGQNEKLF
TRBJ1-2	TRBV10-3	-	-	AISESLSKSGYGYT
TRBJ1-5	TRBV4-1	TRBD1	once	ASSPHRGDQPQH
TRBJ1-6	TRBV6-5	TRBD1	once	ASTPRGQGGSPLH
TRBJ1-1	TRBV5-1	-	once	ASSLKTVNTEAF
TRBJ2-7	TRBV5-6	TRBD2	-	ASSLGLAVTYEQY
TRBJ1-6	TRBV27	TRBD1	-	ASRRDSRGNSPLH
TRBJ2-1	TRBV30	-	-	AWSRGNSYNEQF
TRBJ2-1	TRBV7-9	-	-	AMKDRDSVYNEQF
TRBJ2-3	TRBV11-3	-	-	ASSLLAPDTQY
TRBJ2-7	TRBV5-8	TRBD1	few	ASSLAGTGAYEQY
TRBJ2-1	TRBV7-8	TRBD2	-	ASSAWTSGANEQF
TRBJ2-3	TRBV24-1	TRBD1	-	ATSPGTGWDTQY
TRBJ1-3	TRBV29-1	-	-	SVAGLYGNTIY
TRBJ1-2	TRBV27	-	-	ATAHRAVRGGYT
TRBJ2-3	TRBV7-2	TRBD2	once	ASSRERGVSTDTQY